The 20 T cell receptor beta chains below come from one sample, sequenced in a study of blood T cell repertoires in COVID-19. Assay used: immunoSEQ multiplex PCR; TCRdb lists only in-frame clones, some missing. Of some 70,000 clones listed, roughly 91% were seen once; the top ten hold 6.5% to 8%. The sequenced sample was peripheral blood. The receptors here all came from a man between 35 and 55 years old with COVID-19, enrolled during active disease.

This chain uses TRBV6-5 with TRBJ1-5; 8 nucleotides align to TRBD1. The CDR3 is 14 amino acids. CDR1 and CDR2 (germline): MNHEY, SVGAGI. V shed 6 bases and J 4 bases; nucleotides not matched to a gene: 5. CDR3 in amino acids: CASSKDRANQPQHF. In DNA form, the CDR3 reads TGTGCCAGCAGCAAGGACAGGGCTAATCAGCCCCAGCATTTT.

The CDR3 here is CASSQDGRSSGNTIYF. The CDR3 DNA sequence: TGTGCCAGCAGCCAGGACGGGAGAAGCTCTGGAAACACCATATATTTT. The chain combines TRBV2 with TRBJ1-3; D ambiguous. This CDR3 is built from 16 residues. The ends were cut back, 6 bases at V and 0 bases at J, with 15 bases in the middle. Germline V gene lookup returns CDR1 SNHLY and CDR2 FYNNEI.

This rearrangement joins TRBV7-2 to TRBJ1-2, with TRBD1 matching over 7 bases. CDR1 is SGHTA, CDR2 FQGNSA, per germline. There are 13 residues in the CDR3. Trimming took 5 bases from V and 7 from J; bases not matched to a gene: 7. The CDR3 sequence: CASSRTGVGGYTF. The CDR3 region has the DNA TGTGCCAGCAGCCGAACAGGGGTTGGTGGCTACACCTTC.

This clone was seen a single time. The chain combines TRBV7-6 with TRBJ2-7, with a tentative D call TRBD2 (6 bases). This CDR3 has 15 amino acids. Germline loops: CDR1 SGHVS, CDR2 FNYEAQ. V gave up 1 base and J gave up 6 bases, with 16 bases separating them. CDR3 bases: TGTGCCAGCAGCTTAGGGTCTCTAGCGCTCTCCGAGCAGTACTTC. Amino acids: CASSLGSLALSEQYF.

Here the CDR3 reads CASSPIAGGGSLYEQYF. The CDR3 coding sequence is TGTGCCAGCAGTCCTATAGCGGGGGGCGGATCCCTCTACGAGCAGTACTTC. V usage is TRBV28 and J usage is TRBJ2-7; 10 bases fit TRBD2. Germline loops: CDR1 MDHEN, CDR2 SYDVKM. This CDR3 contains 17 residues. V was pared by 5 bases and J by 3 bases, with 13 bases of the junction left unmatched.

This clone was detected only once. The CDR3 reads CAWGGLADTDTQYF. Here the CDR3 DNA reads TGTGCCTGGGGGGGTCTAGCGGACACAGATACGCAGTATTTT. The V call is TRBV30, the J call TRBJ2-3; 7 bases fit TRBD2. V shed 5 bases and J 2 bases; nucleotides not matched to a gene: 7. The germline gives CDR1 GTSNPN, CDR2 SVGIG (reference sequence). The CDR3 sequence is 14 residues long.

The CDR3 DNA follows: TGTGCCAGCAGCCGGGGGGAATCTTTGGGCAATGAGCAGTTCTTC. This codes for CASSRGESLGNEQFF. This chain joins TRBV7-6 and TRBJ2-1; 7 bases fit TRBD2. The CDR3 is 15 amino acids. Trimming took 5 bases from V and 6 from J; bases not matched to a gene: 10. The V gene's germline CDR1 is SGHVS and CDR2 FNYEAQ.

V is TRBV6-4 and J is TRBJ2-1; TRBD2 matches at 12 bases. The germline CDR1 and CDR2 sequences are MRHNA and SNTAGT. V gave up 6 bases and J gave up 5 bases; unmatched junction bases: 2. The CDR3 is 14 residues long. Written as DNA, the CDR3 is TGTGCCAGCAGAAGGACTAGCGGGAACAATGAGCAGTTCTTC. It yields the protein CASRRTSGNNEQFF.

The V gene is TRBV10-3, the J gene TRBJ1-4; D unresolved. The CDR3 has 12 amino acids. The V end lost 4 bases, the J end lost 5 bases, and 5 bases lay between the germline ends. Germline V gene lookup returns CDR1 ENHRY and CDR2 SYGVKD. CDR3 residues: CAISARNEKLFF. As DNA, the CDR3 is TGTGCCATCAGTGCCAGGAATGAAAAACTGTTTTTT.

The chain carries TRBV25-1 and TRBJ2-1; D unclear. The CDR3 runs to 11 residues. The germline CDR1 and CDR2 sequences are MGHDK and SYGVNS. The V end lost 6 bases, the J end lost 9 bases, and 9 bases lay between the germline ends. In DNA form, the CDR3 reads TGTGCCAGCAGGATCCTTAGTGAGCAGTTCTTC. Amino acid sequence: CASRILSEQFF.

The chain carries TRBV6-5 and TRBJ1-3; TRBD1 aligns across 9 bases. Trimming cost V 5 bases and J 3 bases; bases outside gene matches: 5. Germline V gives CDR1 MNHEY, CDR2 SVGAGI. CDR3 length equals 15 residues. CDR3 region: CASSNTGGFGNTIYF. CDR3 nucleotides: TGTGCCAGCAGTAACACAGGGGGCTTTGGAAACACCATATATTTT.

The rearrangement uses TRBV5-4 and TRBJ1-4; 8 bases match TRBD1. This CDR3 region has 17 residues. Losses at the gene ends were 4 bases for V and 0 bases for J; bases not matched to a gene: 8. Germline CDR1 and CDR2: SGHNT and YYREEE (reference sequence). CDR3 sequence: CASSTGTGAATNEKLFF. The CDR3 coding sequence is TGTGCCAGCAGCACCGGGACAGGCGCTGCAACTAATGAAAAACTGTTTTTT.

This chain joins TRBV2 and TRBJ1-5, with D tentatively TRBD1 (6 bases). Between the trimmed V and J ends, which lost 5 bases and 12 bases, there was a span of 20 bases. The CDR3 has 14 amino acids. Germline V gives CDR1 SNHLY, CDR2 FYNNEI. In DNA, the CDR3 is TGTGCCAGCAGTTCAGACGTGAGTAGAGGGGGCCAGCATTTT. It codes for CASSSDVSRGGQHF.

This clone appeared a single time. The V gene is TRBV27, the J gene TRBJ1-5, with D maybe TRBD1 (6 bases). The CDR3 extends over 14 amino acids. V lost 6 bases and J lost 5, with 14 bases in between. Germline-derived CDR1 and CDR2 are MNHEY and SMNVEV (reference sequence). CDR3 amino acids: CASRPSGADQPQHF. The CDR3 DNA sequence: TGTGCCAGCAGGCCCTCAGGGGCCGATCAGCCCCAGCATTTT.

The J gene is TRBJ1-1, the V gene TRBV10-3; tentatively, D is TRBD1 (5 bases). Germline V gene data show CDR1 as ENHRY and CDR2 as SYGVKD. The CDR3 runs to 15 residues. The V and J ends lost 4 bases and 0 bases respectively, with 12 bases between them. The CDR3 sequence: CAISARANLNTEAFF. CDR3 nucleotides: TGTGCCATCAGTGCCAGGGCCAATTTGAACACTGAAGCTTTCTTT.

This clone was recorded once. The V and J genes are TRBV30 and TRBJ2-5, with 7 bases aligning to TRBD2. This CDR3 region has 13 residues. CDR1 and CDR2 (germline): GTSNPN, SVGIG (reference sequence). The ends lost 4 bases at V and 7 bases at J; junction bases unmatched: 9. CDR3 sequence (DNA): TGTGCCTGGATCGGTCGGGGGGTGTGGACCCAGTACTTC. Its protein is CAWIGRGVWTQYF.

CDR3 protein: CASSLVVAGGATTDTQYF. DNA for the CDR3: TGTGCCAGCAGCTTAGTCGTTGCAGGGGGCGCGACAACAGATACGCAGTATTTT. The V gene is TRBV7-6, the J gene TRBJ2-3; 8 bases are a match to TRBD1. Unmatched junction bases numbered 12, after V lost 1 base and J lost 3 bases. The CDR3 covers 18 residues. Germline V gives CDR1 SGHVS, CDR2 FNYEAQ.

The genes are TRBV12-3 or TRBV12-4 and TRBJ2-5, with 7 bases matching TRBD1. The CDR3 loop spans 13 amino acids. V trimming: 5 bases; J trimming: 4 bases; junction bases outside the gene matches: 4. This CDR3 reads CASSRRDRETQYF. CDR3 DNA sequence: TGTGCCAGCAGTCGAAGGGACAGAGAGACCCAGTACTTC.

V is TRBV6-1 and J is TRBJ1-4; TRBD1 aligns across 10 bases. After removal of 2 bases from V and 7 bases from J, the junction contained 4 bases not matched to a gene. CDR1 and CDR2 (germline): MNHNS, SASEGT. This CDR3 is 15 amino acids long. CDR3 in amino acids: CASSEMGDRGEKLFF. Here the CDR3 DNA reads TGTGCCAGCAGTGAAATGGGGGACAGGGGTGAAAAACTGTTTTTT.

The gene calls are TRBV12-3 or TRBV12-4 and TRBJ1-1; D gene uncertain. This CDR3 region has 13 residues. V was pared by 4 bases and J by 5 bases, with 11 bases between. CDR3 bases: TGTGCCAGCAGTTCTCGGACTGGGACTGAAGCTTTCTTT. Encoded protein: CASSSRTGTEAFF.